This T cell receptor beta chain emerged from a study of T cells in localized non-small cell lung cancer. Study results and limitations: Longer overall survival associated with higher blood T cell density; shorter survival with higher adjacent-lung clonality. Heterogeneity remains possible because sequencing was limited to only one tumor region. Exceeding tumor, uninvolved adjacent lung had the highest T cell clonality.

As for this clone: Its cognate antigen is unknown.

Produced via immunoSEQ multiplex PCR; TCRdb's table is partial and in-frame only. Of approximately 31,000 clones in the sample, 85% to 90% are singletons; the top ten hold 2.5% to 3.5%. The TCR originated in a female donor at least 60 years old with stage I lung adenocarcinoma. The sequencing used peripheral blood, collected before any cancer treatment.

CDR3 sequence: CASSGGQGADGELFF. Here the CDR3 DNA reads TGTGCCAGCTCAGGAGGACAGGGGGCTGACGGGGAGCTGTTTTTT. The rearrangement joins TRBV18 to TRBJ2-2, with TRBD1 matching 11 bases. The ends lost 5 bases at V and 7 bases at J; junction bases unmatched: 6. The CDR3 is made up of 15 amino acids. Per germline, CDR1 KGHSH and CDR2 LQKENI.